The 20 T cell receptor beta chains presented below share a single source sample, sequenced in a study of vaccination and CD4 T cells after COVID-19. With the Oncomine TCR Beta short-read assay, DNA from cultured CD4+ T cells was sequenced. TCRdb processed the PCR reads anew with MiXCR; each CDR3 protein has one entry. The sample yields over 12,000 distinct CDR3 sequences, 40% to 50% seen once. Treatment in this sample: roughly nine-day PBMC culture with coronavirus spike peptide pools or control peptides (ViraFEST assay). These receptors' antigens are unknown. The sequencing used cultured CD4+ T cells from blood, collected after SARS-CoV-2 vaccination. These receptors were collected from a human donor with COVID-19.

The chain carries TRBV19 and TRBJ1-1, with D uncertain. The CDR3 is made up of 12 amino acids. Germline values: CDR1 LNHDA, CDR2 SQIVND (reference sequence). V was trimmed by 10 bases and J by 2 bases, leaving 11 bases between them. The CDR3 DNA reads TGTGCCACACTGGCAGCTAACACTGAAGCTTTCTTT. Translation gives CATLAANTEAFF. The complete variable domain, with remaining parts taken from reference TRBV19 and TRBJ1-1, reads DGGITQSPKYLFRKEGQNVTLSCEQNLNHDAMYWYRQDPGQGLRLIYYSQIVNDFQKGDIAEGYSVSREKKESFPLTVTSAQKNPTAFYLCATLAANTEAFFGQGTRLTVV.

This clonotype appeared a few times. This chain links TRBV12-5 with TRBJ2-5; D possibly uses TRBD1 or TRBD2 (6 bases each). The CDR3 is 15 residues long. Germline CDR1 LGHNT, CDR2 FRNRAP. Trimming stripped 1 base from V and 5 bases from J, with 14 bases between. The CDR3 region has the DNA TGTGCTAGTGGTTTGGGATTGGGGGGCACTGAGACCCAGTACTTC. Translated: CASGLGLGGTETQYF.

The V and J genes are TRBV2 and TRBJ2-7, with a tentative D call TRBD2 (5 bases). V dropped 7 bases and J dropped 6 bases, with 19 bases sitting between them. There are 14 residues in the CDR3. Germline CDR1 SNHLY, CDR2 FYNNEI. The CDR3 DNA is TGTGCCAGCAATTTGGACTTGGGAACGGGCGAGCAGTACTTC. It codes for CASNLDLGTGEQYF.

The chain carries TRBV6-2 or TRBV6-3 and TRBJ2-4; 9 bases match TRBD1. Per the germline V gene, CDR1 is MNHEY and CDR2 is SVGEGT. Unmatched junction bases numbered 2, after V lost 6 bases and J lost 2 bases. This CDR3 is 14 amino acids long. The CDR3 reads CASRQGATKNIQYF. CDR3 DNA: TGTGCCAGCAGACAGGGGGCGACCAAAAACATTCAGTACTTC.

V is TRBV20-1 and J is TRBJ2-3; TRBD1 or TRBD2 may be the D gene (5 bases each). Trimming removed 3 bases from V and 8 bases from J, with 21 bases in between. There are 15 residues in the CDR3. Germline V gives CDR1 DFQATT, CDR2 SNEGSKA (reference sequence). DNA for the CDR3: TGCAGTGCTAGTCAGGTGACAGAGGACCGGGGTACGCAGTATTTT. Translation gives CSASQVTEDRGTQYF.

The CDR3 spells CASSQMGQASSYNEQFF. CDR3 in DNA: TGTGCCAGCAGCCAAATGGGACAGGCGAGCTCCTACAATGAGCAGTTCTTC. The rearrangement links TRBV3-1 to TRBJ2-1; the match to TRBD1 covers 8 bases. Germline V gene data show CDR1 as LGHDT and CDR2 as YNNKEL (reference sequence). V shed 2 bases and J 0 bases; nucleotides not matched to a gene: 6. The CDR3 spans 17 residues.

The chain employs TRBV14 and TRBJ1-1; D is unresolved. Trimming cost V 3 bases and J 1 base, with 12 bases left between them. Germline V gives CDR1 SGHDN, CDR2 FVKESK. This CDR3 region has 15 residues. DNA of the CDR3: TGTGCCAGCAGCCAGAGAGGAAGAGAGAACACTGAAGCTTTCTTT. It encodes CASSQRGRENTEAFF. The full variable domain, its missing parts supplied by reference TRBV14 and TRBJ1-1, is EAGVTQFPSHSVIEKGQTVTLRCDPISGHDNLYWYRRVMGKEIKFLLHFVKESKQDESGMPNNRFLAERTGGTYSTLKVQPAELEDSGVYFCASSQRGRENTEAFFGQGTRLTVV.

In this sample, this clonotype turned up a few times. The CDR3, as DNA: TGTGCCAGCCAACTAGCGGGGGTCGGCGGGGAGCTGTTTTTT. This translates into CASQLAGVGGELFF. This chain uses TRBV7-9 with TRBJ2-2, with 11 nucleotides matching TRBD2. Germline CDR1 and CDR2: SEHNR and FQNEAQ (reference sequence). J lost 7 bases, V lost 8 bases, and 6 bases had no gene match. The CDR3 is made up of 14 amino acids.

The genes are TRBV19 and TRBJ1-5; TRBD1 matches at 8 bases. J gave up 5 bases and V 4 bases, and 7 bases lay outside the gene matches. The germline V gene has CDR1 LNHDA and CDR2 SQIVND (reference sequence). This CDR3 spans 15 amino acids. The CDR3 here is CASSTRTGSDQPQHF. The DNA of the CDR3 is TGTGCCAGTAGTACCCGGACAGGGTCAGATCAGCCCCAGCATTTT.

This clonotype appeared a few times. The chain joins TRBV20-1 to TRBJ1-1; tentatively, D is TRBD1 (6 bases). Trimming took off 0 bases at V and 0 bases at J, with 17 bases between the two ends. The CDR3 totals 17 residues. Looked up from germline, CDR1 is DFQATT and CDR2 is SNEGSKA (reference sequence). The CDR3 DNA reads TGCAGTGCTAGAGATCGGAGTACAGGGAATCTGAACACTGAAGCTTTCTTT. Its translation: CSARDRSTGNLNTEAFF.

A few counts support this clonotype. This chain joins TRBV11-2 and TRBJ2-5; TRBD2 aligns across 9 bases. V lost 1 base to trimming and J lost 5 bases; unmatched junction nucleotides: 5. Germline V gives CDR1 SGHAT, CDR2 FQNNGV. This CDR3 region has 15 residues. Here the CDR3 DNA reads TGTGCCAGCAGCTTAGGTAGCGGGGGCGGTGAGACCCAGTACTTC. It specifies CASSLGSGGGETQYF.

V usage is TRBV27 and J usage is TRBJ1-1; D may be TRBD1 (6 bases). Trimming left V 3 bases short and J 0 bases short, with 8 bases between. This CDR3 contains 14 residues. CDR1 and CDR2 from the germline V gene are MNHEY and SMNVEV (reference sequence). The CDR3 DNA follows: TGTGCCAGCAGTTTCCAGGGGCTGAACACTGAAGCTTTCTTT. It encodes CASSFQGLNTEAFF.

V and J are TRBV15 and TRBJ1-4, with a tentative D call TRBD1 (6 bases). Germline CDR1 LNHNV, CDR2 YYDKDF (reference sequence). The CDR3 consists of 16 residues. The V end was cut by 0 bases, the J end by 1 base, with 9 bases between. The CDR3 sequence is CATSRDVRGTNEKLFF. Here the CDR3 DNA reads TGTGCCACCAGCAGAGATGTCAGGGGAACTAATGAAAAACTGTTTTTT.

This sequence joins TRBV2 and TRBJ2-7; no reliable D call. The CDR3 extends over 15 amino acids. V dropped 1 base and J dropped 4 bases, with 14 bases sitting between them. Germline V gene sequence: CDR1 SNHLY, CDR2 FYNNEI. The DNA of the CDR3 is TGTGCCAGCAGTGAAGAAGGAGTAGGAGCATACGAGCAGTACTTC. This codes for CASSEEGVGAYEQYF.

This clonotype was found once. This rearrangement joins TRBV19 to TRBJ2-7, with 9 bases identical to TRBD1. V shed 8 bases, J shed 4 bases, and the junction held 21 bases outside the gene matches. Germline assignment: CDR1 LNHDA and CDR2 SQIVND (reference sequence). This CDR3 has 18 residues. CDR3 nucleotide sequence: TGTGCCAGTTCCACAGAGCCACCGGGACAGGGAAGAGGTTACGAGCAGTACTTC. Protein: CASSTEPPGQGRGYEQYF.

This clonotype was observed a few times. This chain uses TRBV19 with TRBJ1-2; 9 bases line up with TRBD1. After removal of 4 bases from V and 7 bases from J, the junction contained 13 bases not matched to a gene. This CDR3 is 16 amino acids long. Per the germline V gene, CDR1 is LNHDA and CDR2 is SQIVND (reference sequence). In nucleotides, the CDR3 is TGTGCCAGTAGTAAGGAATCCGGGACAGGGTATCGTGGCTACACCTTC. The encoded protein is CASSKESGTGYRGYTF.

This clonotype was seen a handful of times. The chain carries TRBV7-9 and TRBJ2-5; D gene unclear. CDR1 and CDR2 from the germline V gene are SEHNR and FQNEAQ (reference sequence). CDR3 size: 11 residues. With 5 bases removed from V and 3 bases from J, the gap between germline ends came to 4 bases. The CDR3 DNA sequence: TGTGCCAGCAGCGCAAAAGAGACCCAGTACTTC. Its translation is CASSAKETQYF.

This clonotype has just a few counts. The chain joins TRBV6-5 to TRBJ2-3; no definite D call. V lost 2 bases and J lost 2, with 5 bases in between. This CDR3 is 13 amino acids long. The germline V gene encodes CDR1 MNHEY and CDR2 SVGAGI. The CDR3 bases are TGTGCCAGCAGTTACCTAGACACAGATACGCAGTATTTT. It translates to CASSYLDTDTQYF.

This clonotype was seen only a few times. The V call is TRBV19, the J call TRBJ2-1; tentatively, D is TRBD1 or TRBD2 (5 bases each). Near its end, the DNA agrees better with TRBJ2-7, so the J call may be wrong. The CDR3 loop spans 14 amino acids. Germline CDR1 reads LNHDA; CDR2 reads SQIVND (reference sequence). CDR3 loop: CASRGGQGSYEQYF. The CDR3 DNA is TGTGCCAGTAGAGGCGGGCAGGGATCCTACGAGCAGTACTTC.

The chain couples TRBV7-2 to TRBJ2-7; weak D call: TRBD2 (7 bases). V gave up 5 bases and J gave up 6 bases, with 17 bases separating them. This CDR3 contains 14 residues. Germline CDR1 SGHTA, CDR2 FQGNSA. In DNA form, the CDR3 reads TGTGCCAGCAGCGGTAGGGGGGGCGCGCGCGAGCAGTACTTC. Translation: CASSGRGGAREQYF.